The source of this T cell receptor (beta chain) is a study of cytomegalovirus exposure and HLA in healthy donors. PCR amplification relied on 60 Vbeta primers (plus 13 Jbeta primers). Measured with immunoSEQ multiplex PCR; TCRdb has only the in-frame clones, and not every one. The sample lists about 270,000 clones, 65% to 85% occurring once. Germline V CDR1 and CDR2: SGHNT, YENEEA. The CDR3 runs to 14 residues. J was trimmed by 2 bases and V by 5 bases; bases with no gene match: 4. V usage is TRBV11-3 and J usage is TRBJ2-3; 7 bases align to TRBD2. The source of this sequence is a female donor in good health and CMV-seronegative. The sequenced sample consisted of PBMCs. The CDR3 loop reads CASSPGRATDTQYF. DNA of the CDR3: TGTGCCAGCAGCCCGGGGAGGGCCACAGATACGCAGTATTTT. Using reference TRBV11-3 and TRBJ2-3 for the parts outside the CDR3, the full variable domain is EAGVVQSPRYKIIEKKQPVAFWCNPISGHNTLYWYLQNLGQGPELLIRYENEEAVDDSQLPKDRFSAERLKGVDSTLKIQPAELGDSAVYLCASSPGRATDTQYFGPGTRLTVL.